This TCR beta chain was identified in a study of PD-1 blockade in classical Hodgkin lymphoma. Overall study results and limits: Whereas CD4+ TCR diversity had risen significantly by C4D1, CD8+ TCR diversity had not. Baseline diversity resembling that of newly diagnosed patients was seen in complete responders. Relapsed/refractory patients reportedly had the lowest baseline TCR diversity, below newly diagnosed patients, who were below healthy donors.

Concerning this clone: The antigen remains undetermined.

The repertoire was sequenced with immunoSEQ multiplex PCR; TCRdb's copy has only in-frame clones and lacks some. The table shows about 60,000 clones, with roughly 90% occurring only once. The CDR3 sequence is 18 residues long. Each and every patient relapsed after autologous stem cell transplantation, and patients got differing brentuximab vedotin exposure. The origin of this receptor is a human donor with classical Hodgkin lymphoma. The sample in question was peripheral blood mononuclear cells (PBMCs), obtained at baseline. The J gene is TRBJ2-3, the V gene TRBV21-1; TRBD2 was called by the table and not checked on the DNA. TRBV21-1 is annotated as a pseudogene. For the CDR3, the DNA is TGTGCCAGCAGCAAAAGTACCTCCTCGCGGGAGGCAGCAGATACGCAGTATTTT. It codes for CASSKSTSSREAADTQYF.